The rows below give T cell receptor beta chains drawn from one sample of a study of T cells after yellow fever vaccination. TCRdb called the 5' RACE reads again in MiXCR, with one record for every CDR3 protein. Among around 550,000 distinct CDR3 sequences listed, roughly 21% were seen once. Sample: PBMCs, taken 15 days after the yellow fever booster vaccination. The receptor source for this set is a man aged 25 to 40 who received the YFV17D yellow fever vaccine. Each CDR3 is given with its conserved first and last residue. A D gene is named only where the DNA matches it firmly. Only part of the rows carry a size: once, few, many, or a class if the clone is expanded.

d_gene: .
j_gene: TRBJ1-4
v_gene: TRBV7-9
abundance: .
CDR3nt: TGTGCCAGCAGCCCGGCACGGGATGAAAAACTGTTTTTT
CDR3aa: CASSPARDEKLFF

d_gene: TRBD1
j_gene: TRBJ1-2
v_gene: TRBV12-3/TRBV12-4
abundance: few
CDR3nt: TGTGCCAGCAGTTCCGGACAGGGTTTACGGGGCTACACCTTC
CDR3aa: CASSSGQGLRGYTF

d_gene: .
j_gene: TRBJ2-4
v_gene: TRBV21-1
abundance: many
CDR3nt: TGTGCCAGCAGCACACAGGCGCAATCACTAGCCAAAAACATTCAGTACTTC
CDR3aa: CASSTQAQSLAKNIQYF

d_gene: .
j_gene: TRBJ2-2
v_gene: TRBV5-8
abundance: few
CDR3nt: TGTGCCAGCAGTTTAGGATATCGGGCCGGGGAGCTGTTTTTT
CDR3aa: CASSLGYRAGELFF

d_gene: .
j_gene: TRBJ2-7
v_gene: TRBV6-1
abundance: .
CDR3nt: TGTGCCAGCACCCAAACGACTTTTCCCTACGAGCAGTACTTC
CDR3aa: CASTQTTFPYEQYF

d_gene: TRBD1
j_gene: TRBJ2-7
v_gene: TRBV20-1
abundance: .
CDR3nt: TGCAGTGCGCAAGCCGGGACAGGGCTTTACGAGCAGTACTTC
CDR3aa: CSAQAGTGLYEQYF

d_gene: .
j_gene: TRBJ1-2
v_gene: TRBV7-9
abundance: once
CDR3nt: TGTGCCAGCAGCCCGTATATCCCGCACCCCCCCGCTCAGGGAAAAGGCTACACCTTC
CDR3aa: CASSPYIPHPPAQGKGYTF

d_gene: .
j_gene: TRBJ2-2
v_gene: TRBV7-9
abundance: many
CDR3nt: TGTGCCAGCAGCTTACCGAACACCGGGGAGCTGTTTTTT
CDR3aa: CASSLPNTGELFF

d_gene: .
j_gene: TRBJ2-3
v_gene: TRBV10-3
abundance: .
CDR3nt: TGTGCCATCAGTGTAGTGAGCACAGATACGCAGTATTTT
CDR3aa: CAISVVSTDTQYF

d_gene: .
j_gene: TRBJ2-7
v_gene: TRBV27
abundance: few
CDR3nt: TGTGCCAGCAGCCAGGGGCACTCCTACGAGCAGTACTTC
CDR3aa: CASSQGHSYEQYF

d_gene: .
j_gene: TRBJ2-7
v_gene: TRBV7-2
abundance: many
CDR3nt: TGTGCCAGCAGCTCCCGGACGTACGAGCAGTACTTC
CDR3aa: CASSSRTYEQYF

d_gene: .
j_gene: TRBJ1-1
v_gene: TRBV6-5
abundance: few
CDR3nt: TGTGCCAGCAGTTACTCTCTCGGGGCGCAAGCTTTCTTT
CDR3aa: CASSYSLGAQAFF

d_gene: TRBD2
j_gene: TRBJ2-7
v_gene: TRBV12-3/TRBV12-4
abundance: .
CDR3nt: TGTGCCAGCAGGCTAGCGGGAGGGTCACACGAGCAGTACTTC
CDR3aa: CASRLAGGSHEQYF

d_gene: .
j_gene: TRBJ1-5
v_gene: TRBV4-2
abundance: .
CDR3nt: TGTGCCAGCAGCCAATCCCTCTCCTCCGGTGAACAGCCCCAGCATTTT
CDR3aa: CASSQSLSSGEQPQHF

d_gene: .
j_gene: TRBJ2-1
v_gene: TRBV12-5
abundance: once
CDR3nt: TGTGCTAGTGGTTTAACGGGTGGGGGGAATGAGCAGTTCTTC
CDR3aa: CASGLTGGGNEQFF

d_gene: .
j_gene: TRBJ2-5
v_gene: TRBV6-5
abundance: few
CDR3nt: TGTGCCAGCAGTTACTCGGGGTCCGGACAGTACTTC
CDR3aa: CASSYSGSGQYF

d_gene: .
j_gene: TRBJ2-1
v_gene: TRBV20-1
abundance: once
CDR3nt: TGCAGTGCTCCCCTTGGCAGGCAACCAAGCCTAACCTACAATGAGCAGTTCTTC
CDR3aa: CSAPLGRQPSLTYNEQFF

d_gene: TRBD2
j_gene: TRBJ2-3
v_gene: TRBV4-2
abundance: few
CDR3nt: TGTGCCAGCAGGCTGGGACTAGCGGGCAGTAGCACAGATACGCAGTATTTT
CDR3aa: CASRLGLAGSSTDTQYF

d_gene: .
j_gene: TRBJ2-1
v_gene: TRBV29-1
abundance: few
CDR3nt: TGCAGCGTGAAGATACAGGGGGAGGGTGAGCAGTTCTTC
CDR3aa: CSVKIQGEGEQFF

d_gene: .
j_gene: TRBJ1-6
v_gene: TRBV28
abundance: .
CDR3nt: TGTGCCAGCAGTTTTCAGGTTACGGGATCACCCCTCCACTTT
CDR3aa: CASSFQVTGSPLHF

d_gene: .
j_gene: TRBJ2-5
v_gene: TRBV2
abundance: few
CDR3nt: TGTGCCACCGCCCTAGGGGTCCAGTACTTC
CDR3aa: CATALGVQYF

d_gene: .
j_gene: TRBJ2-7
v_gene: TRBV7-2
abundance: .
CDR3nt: TGTGCCAGCAGCTTAACAGTCGGGACCTACGAGCAGTACTTC
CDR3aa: CASSLTVGTYEQYF

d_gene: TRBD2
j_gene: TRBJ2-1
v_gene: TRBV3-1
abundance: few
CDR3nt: TGTGCCAGCAGCCAGGGGCTAGCGGGAGCCAATGAGCAGTTCTTC
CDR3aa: CASSQGLAGANEQFF

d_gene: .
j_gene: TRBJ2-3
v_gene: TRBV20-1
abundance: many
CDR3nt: TGCAGTGCTAGAATGGACACAGATACGCAGTATTTT
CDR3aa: CSARMDTDTQYF

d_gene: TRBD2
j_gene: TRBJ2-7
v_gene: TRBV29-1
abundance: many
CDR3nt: TGCAGCGTTGAGGAAAGAGCGGGAGGGTACGAGCAGTACTTC
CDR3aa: CSVEERAGGYEQYF

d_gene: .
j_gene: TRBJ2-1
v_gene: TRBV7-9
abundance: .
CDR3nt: TGTGCCAGCGGAGAGGGGAGTGAGCAGTTCTTC
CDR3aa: CASGEGSEQFF

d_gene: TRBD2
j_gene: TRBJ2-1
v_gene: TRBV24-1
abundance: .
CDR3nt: TGTGCCACCAGTGCCGCGGGAGGTTGGGAGCAGTTCTTC
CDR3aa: CATSAAGGWEQFF

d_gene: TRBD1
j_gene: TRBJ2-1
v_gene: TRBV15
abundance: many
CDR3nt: TGTGCCACCAGCAGAGATCGCACAGGGGAGAATGAGCAGTTCTTC
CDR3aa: CATSRDRTGENEQFF

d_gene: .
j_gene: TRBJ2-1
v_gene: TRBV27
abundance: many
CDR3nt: TGTGCCAGCAGTTTTGCCCGGCATTGGTTCTTC
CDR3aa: CASSFARHWFF

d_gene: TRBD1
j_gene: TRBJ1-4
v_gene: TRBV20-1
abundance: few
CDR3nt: TGCAGTGCTAAACAGGGGGCTAATGAAAAACTGTTTTTT
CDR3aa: CSAKQGANEKLFF

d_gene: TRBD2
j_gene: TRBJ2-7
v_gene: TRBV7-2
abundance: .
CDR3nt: TGTGCCAGCAGCTTAATCGGGAGGGACGAGCAGTACTTC
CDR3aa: CASSLIGRDEQYF

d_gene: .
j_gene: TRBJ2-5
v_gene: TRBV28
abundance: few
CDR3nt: TGTGCCAGCAGTTTGGTAGCAGTGCAAGAGACCCAGTACTTC
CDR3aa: CASSLVAVQETQYF

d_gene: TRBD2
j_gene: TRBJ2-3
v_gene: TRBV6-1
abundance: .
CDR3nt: TGTGCCAGCACCCCCAGCGGGGTAGCTACGCAGTATTTT
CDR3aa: CASTPSGVATQYF

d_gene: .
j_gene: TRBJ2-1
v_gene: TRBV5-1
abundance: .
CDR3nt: TGCGCCAGCAGCTCCGCGGCCGAGGACGAGGAGCAGTTCTTC
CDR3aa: CASSSAAEDEEQFF

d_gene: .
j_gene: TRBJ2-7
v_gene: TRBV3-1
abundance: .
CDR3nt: TGTGCCAGCGGGAGCGGCCCCGTCTACGAGCAGTACTTC
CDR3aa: CASGSGPVYEQYF

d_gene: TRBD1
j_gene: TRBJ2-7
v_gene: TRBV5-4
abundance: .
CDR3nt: TGTGCCAGCAGCTCCCTGACAGGGGCTTCCTACGAGCAGTACTTC
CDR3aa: CASSSLTGASYEQYF

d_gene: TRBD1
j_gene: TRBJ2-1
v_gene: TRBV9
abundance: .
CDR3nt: TGTGCCAGCAGGCCCGGCTGGGACAGGGGCGACAATGAGCAGTTCTTC
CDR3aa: CASRPGWDRGDNEQFF

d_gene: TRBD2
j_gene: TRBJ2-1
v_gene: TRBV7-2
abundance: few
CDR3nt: TGTGCCAGCAGCTTAGGACTAGCGGGAGGAAGGAATGAGCAGTTCTTC
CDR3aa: CASSLGLAGGRNEQFF

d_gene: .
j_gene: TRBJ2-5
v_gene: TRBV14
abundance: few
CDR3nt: TGTGCCAGCAGCTTGGCCCGGCTTGCCCCCCAGACCCAGTACTTC
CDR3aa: CASSLARLAPQTQYF

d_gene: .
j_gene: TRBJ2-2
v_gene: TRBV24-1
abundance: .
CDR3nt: TGTGCCACCAGTGATCTCCGCTCTTGGGGAGCGACCGGGGAGCTGTTTTTT
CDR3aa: CATSDLRSWGATGELFF

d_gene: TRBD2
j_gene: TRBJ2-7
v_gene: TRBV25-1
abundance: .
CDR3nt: TGTGCCAGCCGGGAGGCTAGCCTTCCGACCGAGCAGTACTTC
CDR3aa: CASREASLPTEQYF

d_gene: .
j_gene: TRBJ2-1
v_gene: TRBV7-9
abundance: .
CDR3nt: TGTGCCAGCAGACAGCCTGGCGGTGGGAACTACAATGAGCAGTTCTTC
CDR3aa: CASRQPGGGNYNEQFF

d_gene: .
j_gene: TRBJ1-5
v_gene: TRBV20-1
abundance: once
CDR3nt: TGCAGTGCTAGAGATCGGAGGGGGGATCAGCCCCAGCATTTT
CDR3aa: CSARDRRGDQPQHF

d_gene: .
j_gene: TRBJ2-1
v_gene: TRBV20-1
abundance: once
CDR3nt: TGCAGTGCAAACGACGGACATTCCCCCCAGTTCTTC
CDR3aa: CSANDGHSPQFF

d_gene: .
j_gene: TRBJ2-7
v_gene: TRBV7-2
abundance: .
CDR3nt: TGTGCCAGCAGCTTAGATTACTTCGAGCAGTACTTC
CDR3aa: CASSLDYFEQYF

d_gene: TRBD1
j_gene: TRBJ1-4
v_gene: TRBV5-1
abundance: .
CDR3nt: TGCGCCAGCAGCCTCGGACAGGGAGTTGAAAAACTGTTTTTT
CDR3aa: CASSLGQGVEKLFF

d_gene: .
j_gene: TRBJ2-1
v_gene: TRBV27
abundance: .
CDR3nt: TGTGCCAGCGTTCTAGGTTTTGAGCAGTTCTTC
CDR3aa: CASVLGFEQFF

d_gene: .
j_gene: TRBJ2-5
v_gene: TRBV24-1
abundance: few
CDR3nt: TGTGCCACCAGTGATCCGGAGGAGGGGCCGAAAGAGACCCAGTACTTC
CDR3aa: CATSDPEEGPKETQYF